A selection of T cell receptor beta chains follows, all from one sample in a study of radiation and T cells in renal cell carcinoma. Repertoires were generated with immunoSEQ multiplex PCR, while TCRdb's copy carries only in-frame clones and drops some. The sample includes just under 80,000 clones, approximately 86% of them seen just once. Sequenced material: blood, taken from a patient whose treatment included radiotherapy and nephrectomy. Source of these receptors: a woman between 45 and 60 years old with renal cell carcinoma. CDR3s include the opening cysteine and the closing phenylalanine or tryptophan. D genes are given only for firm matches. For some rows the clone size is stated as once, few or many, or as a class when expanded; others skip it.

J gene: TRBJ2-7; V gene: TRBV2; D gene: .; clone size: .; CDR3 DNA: TGTGCCAGCAGTTTGGTAAGGGACACCTACGAGCAGTACTTC; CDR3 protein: CASSLVRDTYEQYF
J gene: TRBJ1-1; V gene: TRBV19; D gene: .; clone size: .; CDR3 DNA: TGTGCCAGTAGTAGCGTCGTTGGCACTGAAGCTTTCTTT; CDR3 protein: CASSSVVGTEAFF
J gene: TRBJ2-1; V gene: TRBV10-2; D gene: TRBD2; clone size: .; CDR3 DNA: TGCGCCAGCAGTGACCGGGGGGATCTATCGGGGGAGCAGTTCTTC; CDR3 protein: CASSDRGDLSGEQFF
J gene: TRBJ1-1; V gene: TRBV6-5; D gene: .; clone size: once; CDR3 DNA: TGTGCCAGCAGTCAGTCGGTGAACACTGAAGCTTTCTTT; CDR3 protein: CASSQSVNTEAFF
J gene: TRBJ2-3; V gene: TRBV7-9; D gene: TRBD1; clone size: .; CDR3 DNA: TGTGCCAGCAGCTCCGGGACAGAACCAGATACGCAGTATTTT; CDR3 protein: CASSSGTEPDTQYF
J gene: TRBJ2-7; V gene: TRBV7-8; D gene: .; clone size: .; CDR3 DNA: TGTGCCAGCAGCTTCACCTCCCCGGACGAGCAGTACTTC; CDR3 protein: CASSFTSPDEQYF
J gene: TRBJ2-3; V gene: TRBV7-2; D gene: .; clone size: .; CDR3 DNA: TGTGCCAGCAGCTTAGAAGGTCCAGATACGCAGTATTTT; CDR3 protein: CASSLEGPDTQYF
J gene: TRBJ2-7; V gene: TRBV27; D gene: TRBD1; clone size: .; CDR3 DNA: TGTGCCAGCAGTTTCGCCGGGACAGAGTACTACGAGCAGTACTTC; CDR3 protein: CASSFAGTEYYEQYF
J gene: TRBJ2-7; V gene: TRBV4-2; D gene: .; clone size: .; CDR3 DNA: TGTGCCAGCAGCCAAGACGGGTCGCGCGAGCAGTACTTC; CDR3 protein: CASSQDGSREQYF
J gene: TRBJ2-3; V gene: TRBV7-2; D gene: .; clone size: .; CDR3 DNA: TGTGCCAGCAGCCCCCGAGGGGTAGCGACGCAGTATTTT; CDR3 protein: CASSPRGVATQYF
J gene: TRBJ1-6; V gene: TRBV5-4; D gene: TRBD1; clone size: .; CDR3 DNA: TGTGCCAGCAGCGAAGGACAGGGCTATAATTCACCCCTCCACTTT; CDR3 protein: CASSEGQGYNSPLHF
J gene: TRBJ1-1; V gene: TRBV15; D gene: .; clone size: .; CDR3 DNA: TGTGCCACCAGCAGAGAGGCGCTCTCCACTGAAGCTTTCTTT; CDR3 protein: CATSREALSTEAFF
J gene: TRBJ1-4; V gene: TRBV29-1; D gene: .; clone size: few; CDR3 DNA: TGCAGCGTTGGATCCGGGTTGTATGAAAAACTGTTTTTT; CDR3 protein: CSVGSGLYEKLFF
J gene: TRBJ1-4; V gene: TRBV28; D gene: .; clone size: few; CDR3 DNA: TGTGCCAGCAGTCAGGACCTCGGGGCTACTAATGAAAAACTGTTTTTT; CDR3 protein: CASSQDLGATNEKLFF
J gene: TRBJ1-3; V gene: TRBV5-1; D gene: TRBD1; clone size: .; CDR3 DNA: TGCGCCAGCAGATTCGACAGGGGGCCAGGAAACACCATATATTTT; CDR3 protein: CASRFDRGPGNTIYF
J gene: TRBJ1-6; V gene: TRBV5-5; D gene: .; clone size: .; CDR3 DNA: TGTGCCAGCAGCTTTCCGGTGGCGATGTCACCCCTCCACTTT; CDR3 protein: CASSFPVAMSPLHF
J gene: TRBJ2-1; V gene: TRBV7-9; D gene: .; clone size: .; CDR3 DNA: TGTGCCAGCAGCCCCCGAAACAGCGTCCTCTACAATGAGCAGTTCTTC; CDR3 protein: CASSPRNSVLYNEQFF
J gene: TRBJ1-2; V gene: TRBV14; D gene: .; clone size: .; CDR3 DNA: TGTGCCACAAGCCCGGGACACCATAACTATGGCTACACCTTC; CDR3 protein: CATSPGHHNYGYTF
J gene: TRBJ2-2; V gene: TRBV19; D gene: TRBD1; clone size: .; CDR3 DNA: TGTGCCAGTACCTCCGGGACAGCCAACACCGGGGAGCTGTTTTTT; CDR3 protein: CASTSGTANTGELFF
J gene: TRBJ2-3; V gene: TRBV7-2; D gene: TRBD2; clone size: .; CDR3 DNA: TGTGCCTCCAGCCCCCAAAGCGGGAGCCTAGGAAAAGATACGCAGTATTTT; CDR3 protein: CASSPQSGSLGKDTQYF
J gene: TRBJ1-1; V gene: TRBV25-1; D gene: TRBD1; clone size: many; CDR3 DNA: TGTGCCAGCAGTGAACCTATCGGGACAGGAATTAAAGCTTTCTTT; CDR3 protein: CASSEPIGTGIKAFF
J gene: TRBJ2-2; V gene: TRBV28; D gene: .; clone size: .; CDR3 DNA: TGTGCCAGCATCAAAATGGCTAGAACGAACACCGGGGAGCTGTTTTTT; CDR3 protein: CASIKMARTNTGELFF
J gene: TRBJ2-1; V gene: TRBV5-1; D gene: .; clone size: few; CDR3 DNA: TGCGCCAGCAGCTTGACCGGGCCAGAGAATGAGCAGTTCTTC; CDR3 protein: CASSLTGPENEQFF
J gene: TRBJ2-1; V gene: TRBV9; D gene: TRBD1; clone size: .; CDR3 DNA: TGTGCCAGCAGCGTACGAGACAGGGGCTCCTACAATGAGCAGTTCTTC; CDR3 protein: CASSVRDRGSYNEQFF
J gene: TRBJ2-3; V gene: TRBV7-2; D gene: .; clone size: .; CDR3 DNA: TGTGCCAGCAGCTTCGAAGGTCATAGCACAGATACGCAGTATTTT; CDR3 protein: CASSFEGHSTDTQYF
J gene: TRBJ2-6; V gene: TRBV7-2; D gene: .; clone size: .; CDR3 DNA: TGTGCCAGCAGCTTACCACCTCCGGCCAACGTCCTGACTTTC; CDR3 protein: CASSLPPPANVLTF
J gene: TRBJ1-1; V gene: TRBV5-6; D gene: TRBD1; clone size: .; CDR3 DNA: TGTGCCAGCAGCCCGGGGACAGGGACGGGCACTGAAGCTTTCTTT; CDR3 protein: CASSPGTGTGTEAFF
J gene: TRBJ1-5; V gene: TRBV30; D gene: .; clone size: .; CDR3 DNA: TGTGCCTGGAGTGTACGCCAGAATCAGCCCCAGCATTTT; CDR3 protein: CAWSVRQNQPQHF
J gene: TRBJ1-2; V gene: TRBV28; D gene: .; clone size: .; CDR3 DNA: TGTGCCACCCCGCGGCAGGACGGAAATTCGAACTATGGCTACACCTTC; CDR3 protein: CATPRQDGNSNYGYTF
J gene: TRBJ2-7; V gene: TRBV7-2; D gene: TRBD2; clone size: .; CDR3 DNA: TGTGCCAGCAGCTTAGCGCCTAGCGGGATGGGGTACGAGCAGTACTTC; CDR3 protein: CASSLAPSGMGYEQYF
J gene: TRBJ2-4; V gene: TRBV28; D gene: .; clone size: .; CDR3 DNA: TGTGCCAGCAGTTTTTTGGGATTAGCCAAAAACATTCAGTACTTC; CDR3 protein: CASSFLGLAKNIQYF
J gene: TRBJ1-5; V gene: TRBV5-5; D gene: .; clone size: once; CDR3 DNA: TGTGCCAGCAGCCCTTCAATTTTCACCTGGGGCAATCAGCCCCAGCATTTT; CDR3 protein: CASSPSIFTWGNQPQHF
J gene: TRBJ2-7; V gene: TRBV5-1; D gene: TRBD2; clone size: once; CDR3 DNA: TGCGCCAGCAGCACTAGGACGGGAGGCGAGCAGTACTTC; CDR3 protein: CASSTRTGGEQYF
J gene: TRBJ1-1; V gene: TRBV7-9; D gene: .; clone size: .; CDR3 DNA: TGTGCCAGCAGCTTGGGAGGGGAGAACACTGAAGCTTTCTTT; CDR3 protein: CASSLGGENTEAFF
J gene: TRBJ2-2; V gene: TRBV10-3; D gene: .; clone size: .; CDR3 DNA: TGTGCCATCAGTGAGTCCTCTCATACCGGGGAGCTGTTTTTT; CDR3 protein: CAISESSHTGELFF
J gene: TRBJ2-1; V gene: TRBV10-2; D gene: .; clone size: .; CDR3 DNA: TGCGCCAGCACTCGAGGGGGGGGATCATACAATGAGCAGTTCTTC; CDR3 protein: CASTRGGGSYNEQFF
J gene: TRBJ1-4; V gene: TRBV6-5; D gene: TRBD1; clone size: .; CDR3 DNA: TGTGCCAGCAGTTCCCGGGACAGGGGGCTGGTTGAAAAACTGTTTTTT; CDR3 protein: CASSSRDRGLVEKLFF
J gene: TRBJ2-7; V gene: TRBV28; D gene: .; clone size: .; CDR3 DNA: TGTGCCAGCAGCCCGAGGAGGGGCTCCTACGAGCAGTACTTC; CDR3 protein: CASSPRRGSYEQYF
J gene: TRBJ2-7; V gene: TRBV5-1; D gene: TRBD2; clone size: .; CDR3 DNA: TGCGCCAGCAGCCCGAGGTTACGAAGCGGGAAACTCGAGCAGTACTTC; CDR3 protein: CASSPRLRSGKLEQYF